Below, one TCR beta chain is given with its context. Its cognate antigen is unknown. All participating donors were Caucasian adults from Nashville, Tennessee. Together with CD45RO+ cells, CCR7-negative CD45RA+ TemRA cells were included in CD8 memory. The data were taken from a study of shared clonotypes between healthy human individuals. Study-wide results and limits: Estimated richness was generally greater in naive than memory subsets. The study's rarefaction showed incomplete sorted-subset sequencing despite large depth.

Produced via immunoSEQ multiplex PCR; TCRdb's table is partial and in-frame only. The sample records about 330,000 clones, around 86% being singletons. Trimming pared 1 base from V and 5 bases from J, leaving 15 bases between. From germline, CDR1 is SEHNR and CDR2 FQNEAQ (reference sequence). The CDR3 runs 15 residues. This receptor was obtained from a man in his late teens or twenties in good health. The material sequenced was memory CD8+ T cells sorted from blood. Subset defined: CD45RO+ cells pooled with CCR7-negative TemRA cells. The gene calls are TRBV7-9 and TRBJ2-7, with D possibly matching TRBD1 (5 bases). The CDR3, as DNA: TGTGCCAGCAGCTTAGGGTCGGCAGGGTCGGACGAGCAGTACTTC. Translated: CASSLGSAGSDEQYF.